This section outlines one TCR beta chain sequence together with its context. Its antigen is unidentified. The CDR3 sequence is 14 residues long. V shed 5 bases and J 7 bases; nucleotides not matched to a gene: 8. Germline V gives CDR1 LNHDA, CDR2 SQIVND (reference sequence). Naive-designated CD8 cells lacked CD45RO, were positively enriched for CCR7, and omitted terminally differentiated effector memory CD45RA+ cells. This entry belongs to a study of shared clonotypes between healthy human individuals. Findings and limits, study-wide: A reduction in generation probabilities was seen for non-shared clonotypes relative to those shared by all four donors.

Profiling relied on immunoSEQ multiplex PCR, and the TCRdb table lists in-frame clones only, not all of them. The top ten clones hold 24% of a sample with approximately 810,000 clones, 92% of them seen once. The origin of this receptor is a man younger than 40 in good health. Material for sequencing was naive CD8+ T cells sorted from blood. The V gene is TRBV19, the J gene TRBJ2-1; TRBD2 matches at 7 bases. In DNA, the CDR3 is TGTGCCAGTAGTGTCGCGGGAGCGCTTAATGAGCAGTTCTTC. It translates to CASSVAGALNEQFF.